Listed here is a single T cell receptor (beta chain). Its antigen is undetermined. At one boundary the junction diverges from the germline segment, which might be a read error. Authors of the study amplified TCR beta CDR3 regions from RNA transcripts. The study used the HTBI primer set for a first-round RT-PCR of the TCR CDR3. TCRdb re-called the multiplex PCR reads with MiXCR, one entry per CDR3 protein. There are nearly 750,000 distinct CDR3 sequences in the sample; 30% to 40% occur only once, and roughly 31% lies in the top ten. This sample is drawn from a study of T cells in Graves' hyperthyroidism and ophthalmopathy. Study background: At the time of initial diagnosis and before any treatment, peripheral blood was collected.

Study results and caveats: Appearing also in blood were most of the thyroid clonotypes expanded above 0.001.

The study defined stable Graves' hyperthyroidism as no ophthalmopathy progression within 18 months. Diagnosis of hyperthyroidism was new in patients aged 18 to 65, and its duration was under 2 months. The CDR3 is 14 residues long. The V gene's germline CDR1 is SGHAT and CDR2 FQDESV (reference sequence). V and J are TRBV11-1 and TRBJ1-5; no firm D call. Material for sequencing was blood. The clonotype comes from a woman in her forties with Graves' hyperthyroidism. CDR3 bases: TGTGCCAGCAGTTTTCAGAGAAGCAATCAGTCCCAGCATTTT. Protein product: CASSFQRSNQSQHF. Combining the CDR3 with reference TRBV11-1 and TRBJ1-5 gives the whole variable domain EAEVAQSPRYKITEKSQAVAFWCDPISGHATLYWYRQILGQGPELLVQFQDESVVDDSQLPKDRFSAERLKGVDSTLKIQPAELGDSAMYLCASSFQRSNQSQHFGDGTRLSIL.